These T cell receptor beta chains were read from a single sample in a study of metastatic and nonmetastatic thyroid tumors. Using MiXCR, TCRdb re-called clones from the PCR reads. The sample lists 5,500 to 7,000 clones; 30% were seen once. The sequenced material came from adjacent normal tissue. Receptors were obtained from a female donor with papillary thyroid cancer or a benign thyroid nodule (not recorded which). Some clones in this sample may be carry-over from other donors' samples. Each CDR3 is given with its conserved first and last residue. D genes are given only for firm matches. The size field is filled for only some rows; it gives once, few, many or a size class.

abundance: -
d_gene: -
j_gene: TRBJ1-1
v_gene: TRBV30
CDR3nt: TGTGCCTGGAGTGTATTGCTTGGCACTGAAGCTTTCTTT
CDR3aa: CAWSVLLGTEAFF

abundance: -
d_gene: -
j_gene: TRBJ1-2
v_gene: TRBV12-3/TRBV12-4
CDR3nt: TGTGCCAGCACGAAAAGTCGCGGCGACGACTATGGCTACACCTTC
CDR3aa: CASTKSRGDDYGYTF

abundance: -
d_gene: TRBD1
j_gene: TRBJ1-1
v_gene: TRBV12-5
CDR3nt: TGTGCTAGTGGTTTGACGGGGACAGGGTGGAACACTGAAGCTTTCTTT
CDR3aa: CASGLTGTGWNTEAFF

abundance: once
d_gene: -
j_gene: TRBJ1-2
v_gene: TRBV30
CDR3nt: TGTGCCTGGAGTCAGGGAATAGGAGGCTACACCTTC
CDR3aa: CAWSQGIGGYTF

abundance: -
d_gene: TRBD1
j_gene: TRBJ2-7
v_gene: TRBV18
CDR3nt: TGTGCCAGCTCACTTACAGGGGGCAACGAGCAGTACTTC
CDR3aa: CASSLTGGNEQYF

abundance: many
d_gene: -
j_gene: TRBJ2-5
v_gene: TRBV29-1
CDR3nt: TGCAGCGTTTATAGGGTCGGAGAGACCCAGTACTTC
CDR3aa: CSVYRVGETQYF

abundance: few
d_gene: -
j_gene: TRBJ1-1
v_gene: TRBV30
CDR3nt: TGTGCCTGGAGTGTAGCCCTAGGTGGCGATAATGATTTCTTT
CDR3aa: CAWSVALGGDNDFF

abundance: medium-sized
d_gene: -
j_gene: TRBJ1-1
v_gene: TRBV5-6
CDR3nt: TGTGCCAGCAGCCCCCCCTTGGGAAGAGAAGCTTTCTTT
CDR3aa: CASSPPLGREAFF

abundance: -
d_gene: -
j_gene: TRBJ1-1
v_gene: TRBV12-3/TRBV12-4
CDR3nt: TGTGCCAGCAGTCTGGACAGTTCGAACACTGAAGCTTTCTTT
CDR3aa: CASSLDSSNTEAFF

abundance: -
d_gene: -
j_gene: TRBJ2-7
v_gene: TRBV6-5
CDR3nt: TGTGCCAGCAGTTACTCACGGGCAGCCACGAACGAGCAGTACTTC
CDR3aa: CASSYSRAATNEQYF

abundance: -
d_gene: -
j_gene: TRBJ1-1
v_gene: TRBV11-1
CDR3nt: TGTGCCAGCAGCTTAGTCCGACGTGCAGCTGGCACTGAAGCTTTCTTT
CDR3aa: CASSLVRRAAGTEAFF

abundance: medium-sized
d_gene: -
j_gene: TRBJ1-2
v_gene: TRBV6-1
CDR3nt: TGTGCCGGAGGGGAGGGTTTTGGTGGCTACACCTTC
CDR3aa: CAGGEGFGGYTF

abundance: many
d_gene: TRBD2
j_gene: TRBJ2-7
v_gene: TRBV29-1
CDR3nt: TGCAGCGTCGCGATGGTCGGGGGGACTAGCGCGAGCTCCTACGAGCAGTACTTC
CDR3aa: CSVAMVGGTSASSYEQYF

abundance: -
d_gene: TRBD1
j_gene: TRBJ2-7
v_gene: TRBV7-3
CDR3nt: TGTGCCAGCAGCTTAATTCCAGGGGGCCACGAGCAGTACTTC
CDR3aa: CASSLIPGGHEQYF

abundance: -
d_gene: TRBD1
j_gene: TRBJ2-1
v_gene: TRBV5-1
CDR3nt: TGCGCCAGCAGCTCGGTACAGGGGGTCTACAATGAGCAGTTCTTC
CDR3aa: CASSSVQGVYNEQFF

abundance: -
d_gene: TRBD2
j_gene: TRBJ2-7
v_gene: TRBV7-2
CDR3nt: TGTGCCAGCAGCTTAGCGGCTAGCGGAGGGTCCTACGAGCAGTACTTC
CDR3aa: CASSLAASGGSYEQYF

abundance: medium-sized
d_gene: -
j_gene: TRBJ1-3
v_gene: TRBV19
CDR3nt: TGTGCCAGTAGGGGGTTTGGAGCTGGAAACACCATATATTTT
CDR3aa: CASRGFGAGNTIYF

abundance: -
d_gene: TRBD1
j_gene: TRBJ1-6
v_gene: TRBV28
CDR3nt: TGTGCCAGCAGTTTATGGTCGGGACAGAATTCACCCCTCCACTTT
CDR3aa: CASSLWSGQNSPLHF

abundance: few
d_gene: TRBD1
j_gene: TRBJ1-2
v_gene: TRBV28
CDR3nt: TGTGCCAGCATTCCCGACAGGGGTCTAGGTGGCTACACCTTC
CDR3aa: CASIPDRGLGGYTF

abundance: medium-sized
d_gene: TRBD1
j_gene: TRBJ2-6
v_gene: TRBV20-1
CDR3nt: TGCAGTGCTATCAGGGGACAGGGTTCTTCTGGGGCCAACGTCCTGACTTTC
CDR3aa: CSAIRGQGSSGANVLTF

abundance: -
d_gene: -
j_gene: TRBJ1-4
v_gene: TRBV5-1
CDR3nt: TGCGCCAGCAGTCCCGAGGGAAGTGGCGAAAAACTGTTTTTT
CDR3aa: CASSPEGSGEKLFF

abundance: once
d_gene: -
j_gene: TRBJ1-5
v_gene: TRBV6-1
CDR3nt: TGTGCCAGCAGGGAGGGACACCAAAATCAGCCCCAGCATTTT
CDR3aa: CASREGHQNQPQHF

abundance: -
d_gene: -
j_gene: TRBJ2-7
v_gene: TRBV5-8
CDR3nt: TGTGCCAGCAGCTTGCCCGGGACCTTGGGAGGCGAGCAGTACTTC
CDR3aa: CASSLPGTLGGEQYF